A selection of T cell receptor beta chains follows, all from one sample in a study of blood T cell repertoires in COVID-19. Some clones are missing from TCRdb's copy, which holds only in-frame ones; the method was immunoSEQ multiplex PCR. The sample records around 250,000 clones, around 90% being singletons. The sequencing input was peripheral blood. Receptors originate from a woman between 40 and 50 years old who had recovered from COVID-19. Each CDR3 is given with its conserved first and last residue. Each record gives: J gene, D gene, V gene, clone size, CDR3 DNA, CDR3 protein. A D gene is named only where the DNA matches it firmly. Clone size is stated in some rows and not others, as once, few, many or a class when expanded.

TRBJ2-3 - TRBV21-1 - TGTGCCAGCAGCAAAGACTTCAGGGTACCTAGCACAGATACGCAGTATTTT CASSKDFRVPSTDTQYF
TRBJ2-7 - TRBV5-1 - TGCGCCAGCAGCTTGGGGGCGAGCACCTACGAGCAGTACTTC CASSLGASTYEQYF
TRBJ1-1 TRBD1 TRBV29-1 - TGCAGCGCTCCACAGGGGGCGAACACTGAAGCTTTCTTT CSAPQGANTEAFF
TRBJ2-2 TRBD2 TRBV19 - TGTGCCAGTAGCCCCGGACGGGAGGGCACCGGGGAGCTGTTTTTT CASSPGREGTGELFF
TRBJ2-7 TRBD2 TRBV27 few TGTGCCAGCAGAGGACTAGCGGGGGGTTACGAGCAGTACTTC CASRGLAGGYEQYF
TRBJ1-2 TRBD1 TRBV9 - TGTGCCAGCAGCGTAGGGGACAGGGTTGGTGGCTACACCTTC CASSVGDRVGGYTF
TRBJ2-2 TRBD2 TRBV11-2 - TGTGCCAGCAGCTTAGAGCGGGAGATCGGGGAGCTGTTTTTT CASSLEREIGELFF
TRBJ2-3 - TRBV21-1 once TGTGCCAGCACCCAGACTAGCCCAAAGGGCCGCCGAGATACGCAGTATTTT CASTQTSPKGRRDTQYF
TRBJ2-5 - TRBV12-3/TRBV12-4 - TGTGCCAGCAGTTTAGTTTCCGGGACCCAGTACTTC CASSLVSGTQYF
TRBJ2-7 TRBD2 TRBV3-1/TRBV3-2 once TGTGCCAGCAGCCAAGACCTCATTCTAGCGGGATCCTCCTACGAGCAGTACTTC CASSQDLILAGSSYEQYF
TRBJ2-3 TRBD2 TRBV7-6 - TGTGCCAGCAGCCCTTATATGCGGGAGGGCCGAGATACGCAGTATTTT CASSPYMREGRDTQYF
TRBJ1-2 - TRBV12-3/TRBV12-4 - TGTGCCAGCAGTATCGGTTATGGCTACACCTTC CASSIGYGYTF
TRBJ2-1 - TRBV3-1/TRBV3-2 - TGTGCCAGCAGCCAAGCCGGGGATCGGAATGAGCAGTTCTTC CASSQAGDRNEQFF
TRBJ2-1 TRBD1 TRBV28 - TGTGCCAGCAGTTTACGGAGGGTCCGGGACAGGGGGTCCCCAAGCTCCTACAATGAGCAGTTCTTC CASSLRRVRDRGSPSSYNEQFF
TRBJ1-5 TRBD1 TRBV27 few TGTGCCAGCGGTACAGGGGGCGGGCAGCCCCAGCATTTT CASGTGGGQPQHF
TRBJ2-1 - TRBV4-2 - TGTGCCAGCAGCCAAGAGATGAGGGAGCAGTTCTTC CASSQEMREQFF
TRBJ1-1 - TRBV19 - TGTGCCAGTAGTGACAGTTTGAACACTGAAGCTTTCTTT CASSDSLNTEAFF
TRBJ1-6 TRBD1 TRBV5-1 once TGCGCCAGCAGCTTGGACCGTGACAGGGCCCGTAATTCGGCCCTCCACTTT CASSLDRDRARNSALHF
TRBJ2-7 - TRBV11-2 - TGTGCCAGCAGCTTGGCGGCAGGGGAGCAGTACTTC CASSLAAGEQYF
TRBJ2-7 TRBD1 TRBV10-3 - TGTGCCATCAGTGTGCCGGGACAGACTTCCTACGAGCAGTACTTC CAISVPGQTSYEQYF
TRBJ2-2 - TRBV28 - TGTGCCAGCAGTAAGGGGGACACCGGGGAGCTGTTTTTT CASSKGDTGELFF
TRBJ2-4 TRBD1 TRBV2 once TGTGCCAGCTCCGGACAGGCGGAGAACATTCAGTACTTC CASSGQAENIQYF
TRBJ2-3 TRBD2 TRBV4-2 few TGTGCCAGCAGCCGCTCCGTAGCGGGAGGACCAACCGAAGATACGCAGTATTTT CASSRSVAGGPTEDTQYF
TRBJ2-7 - TRBV6-5 - TGTGCCAGCAGTTACTCGTTCGGTTCCTACGAGCAGTACTTC CASSYSFGSYEQYF
TRBJ2-7 TRBD2 TRBV2 - TGTGCCAGCAGTAGGGCGGCGGGGGTCGAGCAGTACTTC CASSRAAGVEQYF
TRBJ1-5 - TRBV6-5 - TGTGCCAGCGGGACCTTAGCGGGGGAGGGTCAGCCCCAGCATTTT CASGTLAGEGQPQHF
TRBJ2-3 TRBD2 TRBV20-1 once TGCAGTGCCAGTCCTAGCGGGAGGGGACAAGGGGGAGATACGCAGTATTTT CSASPSGRGQGGDTQYF
TRBJ1-1 TRBD1 TRBV5-1 - TGCGCCAGCAGCTTCGGACAGGGTGGGAACACTGAAGCTTTCTTT CASSFGQGGNTEAFF
TRBJ2-1 TRBD2 TRBV28 - TGTGCCAGCAGGACTAGCGCAAACAATGAGCAGTTCTTC CASRTSANNEQFF
TRBJ2-7 TRBD2 TRBV6-5 - TGTGCCAGCAGTTACGCGGGAGCTCTCTACGAGCAGTACTTC CASSYAGALYEQYF
TRBJ2-1 TRBD2 TRBV18 - TGTGCCAGCTCACGACTAGCGGGAGGCATCGACTCCTACAATGAGCAGTTCTTC CASSRLAGGIDSYNEQFF
TRBJ2-7 TRBD1 TRBV24-1 once TGTGCCACCAGTGACCGGACAGGGCTAGGCGAGCAGTACTTC CATSDRTGLGEQYF
TRBJ2-7 TRBD1 TRBV30 - TGTGCCTGGACAGGGGGCAACTACGAGCAGTACTTC CAWTGGNYEQYF
TRBJ1-3 - TRBV19 few TGTGCCAGTAAAGATAGGGGCCCTGGAAACACCATATATTTT CASKDRGPGNTIYF
TRBJ2-7 TRBD2 TRBV9 once TGTGCCAGCAGCTTAACTAGCGGGGCAATCTACGAGCAGTACTTC CASSLTSGAIYEQYF
TRBJ2-6 - TRBV19 - TGTGCCAGTCGCCGGACAGACTCTGGGGCCAACGTCCTGACTTTC CASRRTDSGANVLTF
TRBJ2-5 TRBD1 TRBV5-6 - TGTGCCAGCAGCACCCGGACGACAGGGGGCGCGGAGACCCAGTACTTC CASSTRTTGGAETQYF
TRBJ1-4 - TRBV5-1 - TGCGCCAGCCTCGGGACTCAAATGCGGAAACTGTTTTTT CASLGTQMRKLFF
TRBJ2-1 TRBD2 TRBV7-3 - TGTGCCAGCAGCTTATTTCCGGGACTAGCGGCTGACAATGAGCAGTTCTTC CASSLFPGLAADNEQFF
TRBJ1-1 - TRBV28 - TGTGCCAGCAGTTTGCCCCACAGAGAAGCTTTCTTT CASSLPHREAFF
TRBJ2-7 TRBD1 TRBV11-2 - TGTGCCAGCAGCTTAGCTAGGGGGCCAATCTACGAGCAGTACTTC CASSLARGPIYEQYF
TRBJ2-5 TRBD1 TRBV2 - TGTGCCAGCAGTGAAGCGGGCAGGGGGCTTCAAGAGACCCAGTACTTC CASSEAGRGLQETQYF
TRBJ2-2 - TRBV18 - TGTGCCAGCTCACGGACTCGGAACACCGGGGAGCTGTTTTTT CASSRTRNTGELFF
TRBJ1-2 TRBD1 TRBV7-2 - TGTGCCAGCAGCTCGGGACAGGGGGACTATGGCTACACCTTC CASSSGQGDYGYTF
TRBJ2-7 TRBD2 TRBV14 - TGTGCCAGCAGCCAGCTCGGGGGACTACTCTCCTACGAGCAGTACTTC CASSQLGGLLSYEQYF
TRBJ2-2 TRBD2 TRBV7-8 once TGTGCCAGCAGCGCACCTAGCGGGATGAACACCGGGGAGCTGTTTTTT CASSAPSGMNTGELFF
TRBJ1-2 - TRBV7-3 - TGTGCCAGCAGCCCAAGACGACAGGTCCCGAGGGGCTACACCTTC CASSPRRQVPRGYTF
TRBJ2-6 TRBD1 TRBV27 - TGTGCCGCACCCCGGGACAGGGGACACTCTGGGGCCAACGTCCTGACTTTC CAAPRDRGHSGANVLTF
TRBJ2-2 TRBD1 TRBV18 - TGTGCCAGCTCAAACCCGGGACAGGGGATTCTGAACACCGGGGAGCTGTTTTTT CASSNPGQGILNTGELFF
TRBJ1-1 - TRBV7-9 once TGTGCCAGCAGCTTAGTGGTGGAGAAAGCTTTCTTT CASSLVVEKAFF
TRBJ2-7 - TRBV7-2 few TGTGCCAGCAGCCTACAGGACAGCGAAAGCTACGAGCAGTACTTC CASSLQDSESYEQYF
TRBJ2-7 TRBD1 TRBV7-8 - TGTGCCAGCAGCTTAAACAGGGGGCGCGTCGACGAGCAGTACTTC CASSLNRGRVDEQYF
TRBJ1-1 - TRBV7-9 - TGTGCCAGCAGCTTATCGTTCTCGGGGACTGAAGCTTTCTTT CASSLSFSGTEAFF
TRBJ2-2 TRBD2 TRBV2 few TGTGCCAGCCAAGCGGGAAACCCGTCCGGGGAGCTGTTTTTT CASQAGNPSGELFF
TRBJ1-5 - TRBV6-5 - TGTGCCAGCAGTTACTCGGAGGGATCTCAGCCCCAGCATTTT CASSYSEGSQPQHF